Shown below are 27 T cell receptor beta chains from a single sample sequenced in a study of identical twins. MiXCR was run by TCRdb on the 5' RACE reads, yielding one entry per CDR3 protein. The data show about 530,000 distinct CDR3 sequences, with 20% to 25% seen just once and approximately 0.52% held by the top ten. The same sample was also used in a study of yellow fever vaccine responses in identical twins.

The sequenced sample was CD4+ T cells sorted from blood. Receptors were obtained from a woman in her late teens or twenties in good health.

The chain carries TRBV5-1 and TRBJ1-2; tentative D call: TRBD1 (5 bases). This CDR3 is 16 amino acids long. Germline V gene sequence: CDR1 SGHRS, CDR2 YFSETQ. Trimming shortened V by 0 bases and J by 5 bases, and 17 bases separated the two germline ends. CDR3 nucleotides: TGCGCCAGCAGCTTGGGTTACGAGACAGCGAAATATGGCTACACCTTC. Translating it yields CASSLGYETAKYGYTF.

The chain couples TRBV4-2 to TRBJ2-1; 14 positions match TRBD2. This CDR3 is 16 amino acids long. CDR1 is LGHNA and CDR2 is YNFKEQ in the germline V gene. V shed 1 base and J 10 bases; nucleotides not matched to a gene: 6. The chain's CDR3 is CASSQGPTSGREEQFF. The CDR3 DNA sequence: TGTGCCAGCAGCCAAGGGCCGACTAGCGGGAGGGAAGAGCAGTTCTTC.

This clonotype was seen more than once but under ten times. V gene TRBV5-5 combines with J gene TRBJ2-7, with D possibly called TRBD1 or TRBD2 (7 bases each). The V gene's germline CDR1 is SGHKS and CDR2 YYEKEE (reference sequence). With 4 bases removed from V and 1 base from J, the gap between germline ends came to 18 bases. This CDR3 comprises 16 residues. DNA of the CDR3: TGTGCCAGCAGCCCCGCAGGGGGGGCGATGTCCTACGAGCAGTACTTC. Amino acids: CASSPAGGAMSYEQYF.

The gene calls are TRBV20-1 and TRBJ1-1, with D possibly being TRBD1 (6 bases). CDR1 and CDR2 (germline): DFQATT, SNEGSKA (reference sequence). Trimming shortened V by 3 bases and J by 11 bases, and 13 bases separated the two germline ends. This CDR3 region has 11 residues. The CDR3 region is CSASLTGNAFF. The DNA for the CDR3 is TGCAGTGCTAGTCTTACAGGGAATGCTTTCTTT.

This clonotype was recorded at least ten times. The chain employs TRBV7-9 and TRBJ1-1; the D is unclear. CDR3 length: 13 residues. CDR1 is SEHNR, CDR2 FQNEAQ, per germline (reference sequence). V was pared by 6 bases and J by 1 base, with 9 bases between. For the CDR3, the DNA is TGTGCCAGCAGTTTAAGGCCGAACACTGAAGCTTTCTTT. Its protein product is CASSLRPNTEAFF.

This clonotype was seen repeatedly, ten times or more. At one of its ends the junction is not consistent with the germline gene, which may arise from a read error. V is TRBV5-1 and J is TRBJ2-1; 14 bases map to TRBD2. CDR3 length equals 15 residues. CDR1 is SGHRS, CDR2 YFSETQ, per germline. CDR3 sequence: CASSPGTSGSNEQFF. The DNA of the CDR3 is TGTGCCAGCAGCCCCGGGACTAGCGGGAGCAATGAGCAGTTCTTC. The whole variable domain, filled in from reference TRBV5-1 and TRBJ2-1, reads KAGVTQTPRYLIKTRGQQVTLSCSPISGHRSVSWYQQTPGQGLQFLFEYFSETQRNKGNFPGRFSGRQFSNSRSEMNVSTLELGDSALYLCASSPGTSGSNEQFFGPGTRLTVL.

The chain links TRBV2 to TRBJ2-7, with 11 positions matching TRBD2. The CDR3 has 15 residues. J lost 9 bases, V lost 6 bases, and 13 bases had no gene match. Germline V gives CDR1 SNHLY, CDR2 FYNNEI. The DNA for the CDR3 is TGTGCCAGCAGATCCGAGATGACTAGCGGGACGGTGCAGTACTTC. The encoded protein is CASRSEMTSGTVQYF.

This clonotype has just a few counts. This chain links TRBV3-1 with TRBJ2-3; tentative D call: TRBD2 (6 bases). Per germline, CDR1 LGHDT and CDR2 YNNKEL (reference sequence). V was pared by 7 bases and J by 1 base, with 9 bases between. The length of the CDR3 is 13 residues. The CDR3 DNA reads TGTGCCAGCACCCCGGGGGGCACAGATACGCAGTATTTT. This sequence encodes CASTPGGTDTQYF.

The chain uses TRBV6-1 and TRBJ2-5; no firm D call. From germline, CDR1 is MNHNS and CDR2 SASEGT. This CDR3 contains 14 residues. Trimming took 0 bases from V and 5 from J, leaving 10 bases between them. The CDR3 DNA is TGTGCCAGCAGTGAAGCCGGCGCCGGGGAGACCCAGTACTTC. Translation: CASSEAGAGETQYF.

This clonotype was counted a few times. V and J are TRBV12-3 or TRBV12-4 and TRBJ2-1; 11 bases fit TRBD2. The CDR3 is 16 amino acids. V shed 5 bases, J shed 7 bases, and the junction held 10 bases outside the gene matches. CDR3: CASSPHLSGRGNEQFF. The DNA for the CDR3 is TGTGCCAGCAGTCCCCACCTTAGCGGGAGGGGAAATGAGCAGTTCTTC.

This clonotype was observed a handful of times. The chain links TRBV6-1 to TRBJ2-2; 13 nucleotides agree with TRBD2. The ends lost 1 base at V and 4 bases at J; junction bases unmatched: 6. Looked up from germline, CDR1 is MNHNS and CDR2 is SASEGT. CDR3 length: 18 residues. The CDR3 bases are TGTGCCAGCAGTGAAGACTTCAGACTAGCGGGAGGCACCGGGGAGCTGTTTTTT. It is translated as CASSEDFRLAGGTGELFF.

V gene TRBV5-4 combines with J gene TRBJ2-7; TRBD2 matches 11 bases. J lost 5 bases, V lost 4 bases, and 11 bases had no gene match. This CDR3 is 16 amino acids long. Looked up from germline, CDR1 is SGHNT and CDR2 is YYREEE (reference sequence). The CDR3 DNA is TGTGCCAGCAGCCTCGAATCACTAGCGGGAGTTCACGAGCAGTACTTC. Its protein is CASSLESLAGVHEQYF.

The V call is TRBV12-3 or TRBV12-4, the J call TRBJ2-4, with 11 positions matching TRBD2. The ends lost 8 bases at V and 1 base at J; junction bases unmatched: 4. The CDR3 is 15 residues long. The CDR3 DNA sequence: TGTGCCAGCTCCCCTAGCGGGGGGGCCAAAAACATTCAGTACTTC. Translated, it gives CASSPSGGAKNIQYF.

The CDR3 DNA reads TGCAGTGCTAGAGGCAATAATTACAATGAGCAGTTCTTC. It is translated as CSARGNNYNEQFF. The chain couples TRBV20-1 to TRBJ2-1; D uncertain. Germline CDR1 DFQATT, CDR2 SNEGSKA (reference sequence). The V and J ends lost 1 base and 4 bases respectively, with 8 bases between them. CDR3 length: 13 amino acids.

The rearrangement joins TRBV15 to TRBJ1-6; tentative D call: TRBD1 (6 bases). The V gene's germline CDR1 is LNHNV and CDR2 YYDKDF (reference sequence). CDR3 size: 15 residues. V was cut by 6 bases and J by 7 bases, with 16 bases left in between. CDR3 sequence (DNA): TGTGCCACCAGGAACCGGCAGGGGAAGAATTCACCCCTCCACTTT. Translated: CATRNRQGKNSPLHF.

The rearrangement links TRBV12-3 or TRBV12-4 to TRBJ2-7; possible D gene TRBD2, 6 bases. V was cut by 3 bases and J by 3 bases, with 12 bases left in between. The CDR3 sequence is 14 residues long. For the CDR3, the DNA is TGTGCCAGCAGTTTGACGGGAGTATACTACGAGCAGTACTTC. Translating gives CASSLTGVYYEQYF.

This chain connects TRBV5-1 to TRBJ2-2; 7 nucleotides align to TRBD1. Per germline, CDR1 SGHRS and CDR2 YFSETQ. Trimming took 5 bases from V and 3 from J; bases not matched to a gene: 1. This CDR3 is 13 amino acids long. In DNA form, the CDR3 reads TGCGCCAGCAGGGGGACAGACACCGGGGAGCTGTTTTTT. It specifies CASRGTDTGELFF.

The rearrangement links TRBV29-1 to TRBJ2-1; 11 bases map to TRBD2. V lost 7 bases, J lost 1 base, and 9 bases stayed unmatched. CDR3 length: 16 residues. Looked up from germline, CDR1 is SQVTM and CDR2 is ANQGSEA. The CDR3 region is CSGRSGRAESYNEQFF. The CDR3 nucleotides are TGCAGCGGCCGTAGCGGGAGGGCGGAGTCCTACAATGAGCAGTTCTTC.

This clonotype was seen more than once but under ten times. CDR3 DNA sequence: TGCAGTGCTAGAGATCCGACTAGCGGCAACACCGGGGAGCTGTTTTTT. It encodes CSARDPTSGNTGELFF. The rearrangement links TRBV20-1 to TRBJ2-2; 9 bases fit TRBD2. CDR1 is DFQATT, CDR2 SNEGSKA, per germline (reference sequence). This CDR3 has 16 amino acids. V trimming: 0 bases; J trimming: 2 bases; junction bases outside the gene matches: 4.

The CDR3 bases are TGCGCCAGCAGCTTGGCCCTGAACTCCTACAATGAGCAGTTCTTC. It encodes CASSLALNSYNEQFF. The chain carries TRBV5-1 and TRBJ2-1, with D uncertain. The CDR3 is 15 amino acids. CDR1 SGHRS and CDR2 YFSETQ come from the germline V gene. V lost 0 bases and J lost 0, with 7 bases in between.

This chain links TRBV5-5 with TRBJ2-1; 8 nucleotides agree with TRBD1. Per germline, CDR1 SGHKS and CDR2 YYEKEE (reference sequence). V lost 2 bases, J lost 0 bases, and 7 bases stayed unmatched. This CDR3 is 17 amino acids long. This CDR3 is CASSLRRTGSSYNEQFF. CDR3 nucleotide sequence: TGTGCCAGCAGCTTACGTAGGACAGGGAGCTCCTACAATGAGCAGTTCTTC. The full variable domain, completed using reference TRBV5-5 and TRBJ2-1, is DAGVTQSPTHLIKTRGQQVTLRCSPISGHKSVSWYQQVLGQGPQFIFQYYEKEERGRGNFPDRFSARQFPNYSSELNVNALLLGDSALYLCASSLRRTGSSYNEQFFGPGTRLTVL.

This clonotype showed up many times. The chain combines TRBV20-1 with TRBJ2-1, with TRBD2 matching over 14 bases. This CDR3 region has 16 residues. Germline assignment: CDR1 DFQATT and CDR2 SNEGSKA (reference sequence). Unmatched junction bases numbered 10, after V lost 6 bases and J lost 6 bases. The DNA for the CDR3 is TGCAGTGCCCCGGGACTAGCGGGAGTACTTACCAATGAGCAGTTCTTC. It encodes CSAPGLAGVLTNEQFF.

The chain joins TRBV6-1 to TRBJ1-2; a weak D match, TRBD1 (6 bases). Germline CDR1 MNHNS, CDR2 SASEGT. This CDR3 comprises 13 residues. Trimming pared 6 bases from V and 5 bases from J, leaving 13 bases between. CDR3: CASRGQNTYGYTF. In nucleotides, the CDR3 is TGTGCCAGCAGAGGACAGAACACTTATGGCTACACCTTC.

V gene TRBV5-5 combines with J gene TRBJ2-2; D remains unclear. Deletions cut 6 bases from V and 5 bases from J, with 17 bases between. The CDR3 runs 15 residues. Germline V gene lookup returns CDR1 SGHKS and CDR2 YYEKEE (reference sequence). The CDR3 protein is CASTIVMSLTGELFF. CDR3 bases: TGTGCCAGCACCATCGTAATGTCTCTGACCGGGGAGCTGTTTTTT.

The chain employs TRBV7-8 and TRBJ2-7, with TRBD1 matching over 11 bases. The CDR3 loop spans 14 amino acids. Germline CDR1 SGHVS, CDR2 FQNEAQ. The junction had 4 bases not matched to a gene; V was cut back by 7 bases and J by 2 bases. The CDR3 DNA sequence: TGTGCCAGCACCATGGACAGGGGGCCCTACGAGCAGTACTTC. Its protein product is CASTMDRGPYEQYF. Drawing the rest from reference TRBV7-8 and TRBJ2-7, the complete variable domain is GAGVSQSPRYKVAKRGQDVALRCDPISGHVSLFWYQQALGQGPEFLTYFQNEAQLDKSGLPSDRFFAERPEGSVSTLKIQRTQQEDSAVYLCASTMDRGPYEQYFGPGTRLTVT.

This clonotype was counted ten times or more. The chain is built from TRBV12-3 or TRBV12-4 and TRBJ2-2; D is possibly TRBD2 (6 bases). The ends were cut back, 7 bases at V and 5 bases at J, with 17 bases in the middle. CDR3 length: 15 residues. The CDR3 nucleotides are TGTGCCAGCATCCCCGGGACTCTGAGGACCGGGGAGCTGTTTTTT. It specifies CASIPGTLRTGELFF.

The V call is TRBV12-3 or TRBV12-4, the J call TRBJ2-2; 8 nucleotides match TRBD2. The CDR3 loop spans 13 amino acids. Trimming at V came to 7 bases and at J to 6 bases, leaving 4 bases not matched to a gene. For the CDR3, the DNA is TGTGCCAGCACGGGAGGGGTCGCCGGGGAGCTGTTTTTT. This encodes CASTGGVAGELFF.